The rows below give T cell receptor beta chains drawn from one sample of a study of T cells after posttransplantation cyclophosphamide. The protocol was immunoSEQ multiplex PCR, while the TCRdb copy is restricted to in-frame clones and leaves out a portion. The repertoire includes approximately 20,000 clones, 75% to 90% of them detected once, and around 1.9% sits in the top ten. The sequenced sample was PBMCs, obtained about 360 days after allogeneic stem cell transplant with calcineurin inhibitor and methotrexate. The receptor set was obtained from a female patient in her 30s who received an allogeneic stem cell transplant from an unrelated donor, was CMV-positive, and had acute and chronic GVHD. Certain T cells may be donor cells from the graft. CDR3s include the opening cysteine and the closing phenylalanine or tryptophan. Fields, in order: clone size, D gene, J gene, V gene, CDR3 protein, CDR3 DNA. The D gene is left open where the match is weak. Expanded clones are given a class, and other clones once, few, many or no size at all.

NA	NA	TRBJ1-4	TRBV2	CASRAGFRDEKLFF	TGTGCCAGCAGGGCGGGCTTCCGAGATGAAAAACTGTTTTTT
NA	TRBD2	TRBJ2-2	TRBV7-9	CASSKLAPETGELFF	TGTGCCAGCAGCAAACTAGCGCCCGAGACCGGGGAGCTGTTTTTT
NA	TRBD2	TRBJ2-3	TRBV13	CASSSGTSGNTDTQYF	TGTGCCAGCAGCTCCGGGACTAGCGGGAACACAGATACGCAGTATTTT
once	TRBD1	TRBJ2-7	TRBV9	CASSVSGGRDEQYF	TGTGCCAGCAGCGTATCAGGGGGTAGGGACGAGCAGTACTTC
NA	NA	TRBJ2-5	TRBV7-9	CAGAQGSGVDQETQYF	TGTGCCGGCGCGCAGGGGAGCGGGGTAGACCAAGAGACCCAGTACTTC
NA	TRBD2	TRBJ2-3	TRBV29-1	CSVDARRARGGNTQYF	TGCAGCGTTGACGCGCGGCGGGCGCGGGGGGGAAATACGCAGTATTTT
NA	TRBD1	TRBJ2-5	TRBV5-4	CASSRQGAAETQYF	TGTGCCAGCAGCCGACAGGGGGCGGCGGAGACCCAGTACTTC
NA	NA	TRBJ2-2	TRBV5-6	CASSLARSYTGELFF	TGTGCCAGCAGCTTGGCACGGTCCTACACCGGGGAGCTGTTTTTT
NA	NA	TRBJ2-1	TRBV4-2	CASSQVSSSYNEQFF	TGTGCCAGCAGCCAAGTCTCTTCCTCCTACAATGAGCAGTTCTTC
NA	TRBD1	TRBJ1-5	TRBV6-6	CASSPGTAENQPQHF	TGTGCCAGCAGTCCGGGGACAGCTGAAAATCAGCCCCAGCATTTT
NA	TRBD1	TRBJ1-1	TRBV7-2	CASSLARAGGLNTEAFF	TGTGCCAGCAGCTTAGCGCGGGCAGGGGGATTGAACACTGAAGCTTTCTTT
NA	NA	TRBJ2-1	TRBV5-1	CASSSPGWEATYNEQFF	TGCGCCAGCAGCTCCCCAGGGTGGGAGGCTACCTACAATGAGCAGTTCTTC
NA	TRBD1	TRBJ1-2	TRBV11-3	CASSSSGGIYNYGYTF	TGTGCCAGCAGCTCCTCAGGGGGGATTTATAACTATGGCTACACCTTC
NA	NA	TRBJ2-3	TRBV13	CASSFGGAGITDTQYF	TGTGCCAGCAGCTTTGGGGGGGCAGGGATCACAGATACGCAGTATTTT
NA	NA	TRBJ2-5	TRBV7-2	CASSLVPGWETQYF	TGTGCCAGCAGCTTAGTACCAGGGTGGGAGACCCAGTACTTC
NA	TRBD2	TRBJ2-3	TRBV13	CASSLGLAGTTDTQYF	TGTGCCAGCAGCTTAGGCCTAGCGGGAACCACAGATACGCAGTATTTT
NA	NA	TRBJ2-1	TRBV7-9	CASSLVWGVSYNEQFF	TGTGCCAGCAGCTTAGTTTGGGGAGTCTCCTACAATGAGCAGTTCTTC
once	TRBD2	TRBJ2-7	TRBV27	CASSLLAEITYEQYF	TGTGCCAGCAGTTTACTAGCGGAGATAACCTACGAGCAGTACTTC
NA	TRBD1	TRBJ2-1	TRBV29-1	CSALGQGAKEQFF	TGCAGCGCCCTCGGACAGGGGGCAAAAGAGCAGTTCTTC
NA	NA	TRBJ2-1	TRBV9	CASSSTWGGYNEQFF	TGTGCCAGCAGCTCGACCTGGGGCGGCTACAATGAGCAGTTCTTC
NA	TRBD1	TRBJ1-1	TRBV30	CAWQTGGDTEAFF	TGTGCCTGGCAGACAGGGGGGGACACTGAAGCTTTCTTT
NA	TRBD2	TRBJ2-1	TRBV7-2	CASSHRGLAGGAYNEQFF	TGTGCCAGCAGCCACCGGGGACTAGCGGGAGGGGCCTACAATGAGCAGTTCTTC
NA	TRBD2	TRBJ2-1	TRBV14	CASSQKVGSGRNIYNEQFF	TGTGCCAGCAGCCAGAAGGTGGGTAGCGGGAGGAACATATACAATGAGCAGTTCTTC
few	NA	TRBJ1-4	TRBV10-2	CASSVRDYNEKLFF	TGCGCCAGCAGTGTCCGGGACTATAATGAAAAACTGTTTTTT
once	TRBD1	TRBJ1-1	TRBV18	CASSPSTGSHTEAFF	TGTGCCAGCTCACCATCGACAGGGAGCCACACTGAAGCTTTCTTT
NA	NA	TRBJ2-5	TRBV15	CATSRDNRVQETQYF	TGTGCCACCAGCAGAGATAACAGGGTTCAAGAGACCCAGTACTTC